This T cell receptor (beta chain) was profiled in a study of blood T cell repertoires in COVID-19. Looking at the study overall: The origin of the acute and convalescent COVID-19 samples was the United States, Italy and Spain.

This clone was counted a single time. Clones were read by immunoSEQ multiplex PCR, and TCRdb kept only the in-frame ones, dropping some. The sample records about 180,000 clones, approximately 85% being singletons. V was trimmed by 5 bases and J by 5 bases, leaving 6 bases between them. Germline-derived CDR1 and CDR2 are SEHNR and FQNEAQ (reference sequence). This CDR3 region has 12 residues. This sequence joins TRBV7-9 and TRBJ2-2; no definite D call. The TCR sequence derives from a woman older than 75 with acute or convalescent COVID-19. Sequenced sample: peripheral blood. The CDR3 DNA sequence: TGTGCCAGCAGCGAGTTGACCGGGGAGCTGTTTTTT. Translated, it gives CASSELTGELFF.